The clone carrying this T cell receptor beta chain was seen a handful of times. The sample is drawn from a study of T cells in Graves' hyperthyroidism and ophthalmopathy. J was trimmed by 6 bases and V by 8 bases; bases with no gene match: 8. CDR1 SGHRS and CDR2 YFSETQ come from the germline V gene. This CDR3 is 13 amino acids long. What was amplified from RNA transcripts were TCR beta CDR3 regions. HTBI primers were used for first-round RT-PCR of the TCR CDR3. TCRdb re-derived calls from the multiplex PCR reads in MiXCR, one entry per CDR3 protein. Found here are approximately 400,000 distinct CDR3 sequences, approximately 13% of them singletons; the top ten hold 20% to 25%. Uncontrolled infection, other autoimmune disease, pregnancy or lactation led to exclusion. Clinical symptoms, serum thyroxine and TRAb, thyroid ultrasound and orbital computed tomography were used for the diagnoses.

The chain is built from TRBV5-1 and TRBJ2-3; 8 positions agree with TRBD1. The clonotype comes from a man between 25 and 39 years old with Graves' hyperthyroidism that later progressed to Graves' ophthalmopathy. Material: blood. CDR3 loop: CASPGTGTDTQYF. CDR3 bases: TGCGCCAGTCCCGGGACAGGAACGGATACGCAGTATTTT.